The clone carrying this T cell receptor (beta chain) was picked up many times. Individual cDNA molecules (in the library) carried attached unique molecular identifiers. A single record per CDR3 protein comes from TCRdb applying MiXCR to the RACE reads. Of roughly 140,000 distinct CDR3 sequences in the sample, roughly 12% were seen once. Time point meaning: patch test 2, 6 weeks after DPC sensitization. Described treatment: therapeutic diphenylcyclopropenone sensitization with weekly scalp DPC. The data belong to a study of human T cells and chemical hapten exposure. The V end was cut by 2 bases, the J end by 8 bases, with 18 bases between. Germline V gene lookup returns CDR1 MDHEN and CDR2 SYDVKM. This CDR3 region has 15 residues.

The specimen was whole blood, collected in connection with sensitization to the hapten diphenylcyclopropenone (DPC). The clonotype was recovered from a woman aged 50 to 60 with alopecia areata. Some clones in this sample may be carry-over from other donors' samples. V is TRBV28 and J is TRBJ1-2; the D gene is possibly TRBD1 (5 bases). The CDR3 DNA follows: TGTGCCAGCAGTTTACCCACCGGGACCAGAGAAGGCTACACCTTC. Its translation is CASSLPTGTREGYTF.